A selection of T cell receptor beta chains follows, all from one sample in a study of preoperative IRX-2 immunotherapy in early breast cancer. Some clones are missing from TCRdb's copy, which holds only in-frame ones; the method was immunoSEQ multiplex PCR. The sample shows over 60,000 clones, less than 95% of them seen only once. The biological material was taken from a patient treated with IRX-2 immunotherapy. These receptors all come from a human donor with breast cancer. The CDR3 runs from the conserved cysteine through the conserved F or W. A D gene is named only where the DNA matches it firmly. The size entry is marked missing in some rows and otherwise reads once, few, many or a size class.

j_call: TRBJ2-7
v_call: TRBV5-1
clone_size: -
d_call: TRBD2
cdr3_aa: CASSLAITAGLYEQYF
cdr3_nt: TGCGCCAGCAGCTTGGCCATAACAGCGGGGCTCTACGAGCAGTACTTC

j_call: TRBJ2-7
v_call: TRBV4-3
clone_size: -
d_call: -
cdr3_aa: CASSQDGQFGSYEQYF
cdr3_nt: TGCGCCAGCAGCCAAGACGGACAGTTCGGATCCTACGAGCAGTACTTC

j_call: TRBJ1-4
v_call: TRBV6-6
clone_size: -
d_call: -
cdr3_aa: CASNSRGGTNEKLFF
cdr3_nt: TGTGCCAGCAACTCTCGGGGCGGAACTAATGAAAAACTGTTTTTT

j_call: TRBJ2-2
v_call: TRBV6-5
clone_size: once
d_call: TRBD1
cdr3_aa: CASSRGQAVGELFF
cdr3_nt: TGTGCCAGCAGTAGGGGACAGGCGGTCGGGGAGCTGTTTTTT

j_call: TRBJ2-2
v_call: TRBV7-3
clone_size: -
d_call: -
cdr3_aa: CASTPGAGHTGELFF
cdr3_nt: TGTGCCAGCACCCCTGGAGCAGGACACACCGGGGAGCTGTTTTTT

j_call: TRBJ1-1
v_call: TRBV2
clone_size: -
d_call: -
cdr3_aa: CASRGNTEAFF
cdr3_nt: TGTGCCAGCAGAGGAAACACTGAAGCTTTCTTT

j_call: TRBJ2-1
v_call: TRBV28
clone_size: -
d_call: TRBD2
cdr3_aa: CASSSPVAGALNEQFF
cdr3_nt: TGTGCCAGCAGTTCCCCCGTAGCGGGAGCTTTAAATGAGCAGTTCTTC

j_call: TRBJ1-2
v_call: TRBV9
clone_size: -
d_call: -
cdr3_aa: CASSVGSVNYGYTF
cdr3_nt: TGTGCCAGCAGCGTAGGATCGGTTAACTATGGCTACACCTTC

j_call: TRBJ1-1
v_call: TRBV19
clone_size: -
d_call: -
cdr3_aa: CASSIGPSTNTEAFF
cdr3_nt: TGTGCCAGTAGTATAGGTCCGTCCACGAACACTGAAGCTTTCTTT

j_call: TRBJ2-1
v_call: TRBV27
clone_size: -
d_call: -
cdr3_aa: CASSLYPGTPYNEQFF
cdr3_nt: TGTGCCAGCAGTTTATACCCGGGGACTCCCTACAATGAGCAGTTCTTC

j_call: TRBJ2-1
v_call: TRBV5-1
clone_size: -
d_call: TRBD2
cdr3_aa: CASSLGTSNEQFF
cdr3_nt: TGCGCCAGCAGCTTGGGGACTAGCAATGAGCAGTTCTTC

j_call: TRBJ1-2
v_call: TRBV14
clone_size: -
d_call: -
cdr3_aa: CASSQVWYGYTF
cdr3_nt: TGTGCCAGCAGCCAAGTGTGGTATGGCTACACCTTC